A single TCR beta chain is shown here with its context. Its antigen remains unknown. The sample comes from a study of regulatory T cells. Findings and limits, study-wide: In CD3G-deficient patients, conventional CD4+ T cells were enriched for hydrophobic CDR3 residues at positions 6 and 7.

The PCR used 52 TRBV and 13 TRBJ primers. Using immunoSEQ multiplex PCR, the repertoire was profiled, and TCRdb retains in-frame clones only, with some absent. The sample records 30,000 to 40,000 clones, over 75% being singletons. Germline CDR1 reads LNHDA; CDR2 reads SQIVND (reference sequence). The CDR3 is made up of 13 amino acids. The V gene end was trimmed by 7 bases and the J gene end by 3 bases; junction bases not matched to a gene: 5. Autoimmunity was present in every CD3G-deficient patient, worse in two. CD4+ cells were sorted into CD25-high CD127-low regulatory cells and CD25-low CD127-high conventional cells.

The clonotype originates from a person between 18 and 35 years old with CD3G deficiency. V is TRBV19 and J is TRBJ1-2; TRBD1 agrees at 7 bases. Sequenced material: conventional CD4+ T cells sorted from blood. The CDR3 coding sequence is TGTGCCAGTAAAGGGACAGTCGACTATGGCTACACCTTC. Translation: CASKGTVDYGYTF.